These 19 T cell receptor beta chains share one sample of origin, sequenced in a study of patients and donors after allogeneic stem cell transplantation. Each CDR3 protein gets one entry after TCRdb re-called the RT-PCR reads with MiXCR. The sample lists more than 850,000 distinct CDR3 sequences, 15% to 20% occurring once. The sequenced sample consisted of blood, either unsorted or a sorted T cell fraction (not recorded which). Every receptor here comes from a human donor who was either an allogeneic HSCT recipient or a stem cell or donor lymphocyte infusion donor (not recorded which). It is not recorded whose cells these are; they may come from a transplant donor.

The chain has TRBV5-1 and TRBJ1-5; 8 bases map to TRBD1. The CDR3 contains 12 residues. With V trimmed by 4 bases and J by 9 bases, 3 bases remained unmatched. CDR1 is SGHRS and CDR2 is YFSETQ in the germline V gene. This CDR3 reads CASSAGQGPQHF. The CDR3 bases are TGCGCCAGCAGCGCAGGACAGGGGCCCCAGCATTTT.

This clonotype has only a few counts. The chain employs TRBV2 and TRBJ1-1; D unresolved. The CDR3 has 11 residues. Per the germline V gene, CDR1 is SNHLY and CDR2 is FYNNEI. V lost 4 bases, J lost 8 bases, and 8 bases lay in between. CDR3 in amino acids: CASSGKYEAFF. CDR3 DNA: TGTGCCAGCAGTGGGAAATACGAAGCTTTCTTT.

V usage is TRBV12-3 or TRBV12-4 and J usage is TRBJ2-7; D possibly corresponds to TRBD1 (5 bases). CDR3 length: 14 residues. V was cut by 4 bases and J by 6 bases, with 16 bases left in between. DNA of the CDR3: TGTGCCAGCAGTTCCATGGGGCCCGCGGCCGAGCAGTACTTC. This codes for CASSSMGPAAEQYF.

J is TRBJ2-3 and V is TRBV2; weak D call: TRBD2 (5 bases). Trimming took 6 bases from V and 0 from J, leaving 16 bases between them. This CDR3 is built from 16 residues. The germline CDR1 and CDR2 sequences are SNHLY and FYNNEI. CDR3: CASSAYGKPSTDTQYF. Written as DNA, the CDR3 is TGTGCCAGCAGCGCTTACGGGAAACCTAGCACAGATACGCAGTATTTT.

This clonotype was counted between two and nine times. This sequence joins TRBV5-1 and TRBJ2-2; D not resolved. Germline V gene lookup returns CDR1 SGHRS and CDR2 YFSETQ. The V gene lost 0 bases and the J gene lost 0 bases, with 9 bases spanning the gap. CDR3 length: 16 amino acids. CDR3 sequence reads: CASSLAPGSNTGELFF. The CDR3 coding sequence is TGCGCCAGCAGCTTGGCCCCGGGTTCGAACACCGGGGAGCTGTTTTTT.

The V and J genes are TRBV5-1 and TRBJ1-4; D is possibly TRBD1 (6 bases). CDR1 and CDR2 (germline): SGHRS, YFSETQ. The CDR3 runs 14 residues. With 4 bases removed from V and 8 bases from J, the gap between germline ends came to 15 bases. The CDR3 bases are TGCGCCAGCAGCGGGGGACACGGGTTCGAAAAACTGTTTTTT. This translates into CASSGGHGFEKLFF.

This clonotype was observed a handful of times. The chain carries TRBV6-5 and TRBJ2-1; 8 bases align to TRBD1. The V gene's germline CDR1 is MNHEY and CDR2 SVGAGI. The V gene end was trimmed by 2 bases and the J gene end by 4 bases; junction bases not matched to a gene: 4. The CDR3 is 15 residues long. In nucleotides, the CDR3 is TGTGCCAGCAGTTACGAGACAGGGGCTTACAATGAGCAGTTCTTC. Translation gives CASSYETGAYNEQFF.

The rearrangement joins TRBV7-3 to TRBJ2-3; D is tentatively TRBD1 or TRBD2 (6 bases each). This CDR3 contains 16 residues. The germline gives CDR1 SGHTA, CDR2 FQGTGA. Trimming pared 6 bases from V and 2 bases from J, leaving 18 bases between. This CDR3 reads CASSPLSRGLTDTQYF. The CDR3 nucleotides read TGTGCCAGCAGTCCCCTTAGCCGGGGGCTCACAGATACGCAGTATTTT.

This clonotype appeared a few times. This chain uses TRBV7-9 with TRBJ2-7; D perhaps matches TRBD1 (6 bases). The CDR3 runs to 13 residues. The germline CDR1 and CDR2 sequences are SEHNR and FQNEAQ (reference sequence). V lost 5 bases, J lost 3 bases, and 11 bases lay in between. The CDR3 coding sequence is TGTGCCAGCAGCCCCGACAGGAACTACGAGCAGTACTTC. This sequence encodes CASSPDRNYEQYF.

The chain combines TRBV30 with TRBJ1-5, with TRBD1 as a possible D gene (5 bases). The CDR3 loop spans 15 amino acids. CDR1 and CDR2 from the germline V gene are GTSNPN and SVGIG (reference sequence). V lost 1 base and J lost 6, with 16 bases in between. The CDR3: CAWSDFKRRGQPQHF. CDR3 DNA: TGTGCCTGGAGTGACTTCAAAAGGAGGGGTCAGCCCCAGCATTTT.

In its sample, this clonotype was seen many times. The rearrangement links TRBV12-3 or TRBV12-4 to TRBJ2-2; 9 bases agree with TRBD1. The CDR3 covers 14 residues. V lost 4 bases and J lost 3; bases outside the gene matches: 0. The CDR3 sequence is CASSWDRDTGELFF. CDR3 coding DNA: TGTGCCAGCAGTTGGGACAGGGACACCGGGGAGCTGTTTTTT.

This rearrangement joins TRBV12-5 to TRBJ1-2; D possibly corresponds to TRBD1 (5 bases). Per the germline V gene, CDR1 is LGHNT and CDR2 is FRNRAP. The V gene lost 6 bases and the J gene lost 0 bases, with 14 bases spanning the gap. The CDR3 contains 15 residues. The CDR3, as DNA: TGTGCTAGTGGCCGTGAAGGGGATGCTAACTATGGCTACACCTTC. This sequence encodes CASGREGDANYGYTF.

This chain joins TRBV7-2 and TRBJ2-3; either TRBD1 or TRBD2 may fit D (5 bases each). The CDR3 totals 15 residues. V lost 5 bases, J lost 4 bases, and 16 bases lay in between. CDR1 is SGHTA, CDR2 FQGNSA, per germline. The CDR3 DNA sequence: TGTGCCAGCAGCCCCGAAGGGGACCTCCCAGATACGCAGTATTTT. This gives the protein CASSPEGDLPDTQYF. Based on the CDR3 plus reference TRBV7-2 and TRBJ2-3, the full variable domain is GAGVSQSPSNKVTEKGKDVELRCDPISGHTALYWYRQSLGQGLEFLIYFQGNSAPDKSGLPSDRFSAERTGGSVSTLTIQRTQQEDSAVYLCASSPEGDLPDTQYFGPGTRLTVL.

This clonotype occurred many times. This chain uses TRBV20-1 with TRBJ2-7; 9 nucleotides match TRBD1. Germline lookup yields CDR1 DFQATT and CDR2 SNEGSKA (reference sequence). V shed 6 bases and J 1 base; nucleotides not matched to a gene: 4. The CDR3 extends over 13 amino acids. The CDR3 sequence is CSALTGGSYEQYF. CDR3 bases: TGCAGTGCCCTGACAGGGGGGTCCTACGAGCAGTACTTC.

The V gene is TRBV20-1, the J gene TRBJ2-2, with unresolved D. CDR1 and CDR2 from the germline V gene are DFQATT and SNEGSKA (reference sequence). The length of the CDR3 is 15 residues. Trimming took 0 bases from V and 8 from J, leaving 16 bases between them. The CDR3 loop is CSARDHAVLAGELFF. CDR3 in DNA: TGCAGTGCTAGAGATCATGCGGTCCTGGCTGGGGAGCTGTTTTTT.

The chain carries TRBV5-6 and TRBJ2-3; 7 bases align to TRBD2. The J segment lost 0 bases and the V segment lost 0 bases, leaving 7 bases of the junction unmatched. There are 17 residues in the CDR3. Germline loops: CDR1 SGHDT, CDR2 YYEEEE. CDR3 loop: CASSLAPWRGSTDTQYF. The CDR3 nucleotides are TGTGCCAGCAGCTTGGCCCCCTGGCGGGGGAGCACAGATACGCAGTATTTT.

This clonotype showed up just a few times. The rearrangement uses TRBV14 and TRBJ2-7; no clear D gene. The CDR3 runs 13 residues. CDR1 is SGHDN and CDR2 is FVKESK in the germline V gene. V shed 1 base and J shed 3 bases, with 7 bases lying between them. The CDR3 here is CASSQGSFYEQYF. In DNA form, the CDR3 reads TGTGCCAGCAGCCAAGGCTCCTTCTACGAGCAGTACTTC.

The chain links TRBV10-3 to TRBJ1-1, with TRBD1 matching over 7 bases. Trimming took 7 bases from V and 6 from J; bases not matched to a gene: 11. CDR1 is ENHRY and CDR2 is SYGVKD in the germline V gene. CDR3 length: 14 residues. CDR3 sequence (DNA): TGTGCCATCAAGCCCTTGCTGGGACAGTCTGAAGCTTTCTTT. It specifies CAIKPLLGQSEAFF.

This clonotype was observed a handful of times. The CDR3 loop is CSVKAGGQETQYF. The CDR3 region has the DNA TGCAGCGTTAAAGCGGGGGGGCAAGAGACCCAGTACTTC. The rearrangement uses TRBV29-1 and TRBJ2-5; 10 bases are shared with TRBD2. From germline, CDR1 is SQVTM and CDR2 ANQGSEA. V was pared by 5 bases and J by 2 bases, with 2 bases of the junction left unmatched. The CDR3 extends over 13 amino acids.